This entry is about one TCR beta chain. Only in-frame clones appear in the TCRdb table, and some are missing; sequencing was by immunoSEQ multiplex PCR. In the table there are nearly 1,000,000 clones, approximately 80% of which are singletons. The source of the sample is a study of shared clonotypes between healthy human individuals. Study overall: Ranging from 18 to 49 in age, donors were a couple of women and a few men. Each donor's CD8 memory used one plate, CD8 naive two, each CD4 subset three.

Caucasian adults living in Nashville, Tennessee, provided all samples. Germline CDR1 reads LGHNA; CDR2 reads YSLEER. The CDR3 is made up of 16 amino acids. The J segment lost 1 base and the V segment lost 0 bases, leaving 5 bases of the junction unmatched. The specimen sequenced was memory CD4+ T cells sorted from blood. Indicated subset: CD45RA-negative fraction. This receptor was identified in a man between 18 and 35 years old in good health. The chain employs TRBV4-3 and TRBJ2-5; 7 bases agree with TRBD2. CDR3 residues: CASSQDWEGGQETQYF. The CDR3 bases are TGCGCCAGCAGCCAAGATTGGGAGGGAGGCCAAGAGACCCAGTACTTC.